This record concerns one T cell receptor (beta chain) sequence. This sample was included in a study of T cell changes during pregnancy in multiple sclerosis. Germline V gene lookup returns CDR1 MNHEY and CDR2 SMNVEV (reference sequence). This CDR3 is built from 17 residues. V shed 3 bases and J 7 bases; nucleotides not matched to a gene: 11. TCRdb's table, derived via immunoSEQ multiplex PCR, lists solely in-frame clones and lacks some. The sample shows 100,000 or so clones, 94% of them seen only once. Sequenced material: peripheral blood, taken in the third trimester of pregnancy. This TCR came from a female donor with multiple sclerosis, enrolled in a pregnancy study. The chain recombines TRBV27 with TRBJ2-2; 10 positions match TRBD2. The DNA for the CDR3 is TGTGCCAGCAGTTTTGCGGGACTAGCGAGGTTAGGCGGGGAGCTGTTTTTT. Translated: CASSFAGLARLGGELFF.